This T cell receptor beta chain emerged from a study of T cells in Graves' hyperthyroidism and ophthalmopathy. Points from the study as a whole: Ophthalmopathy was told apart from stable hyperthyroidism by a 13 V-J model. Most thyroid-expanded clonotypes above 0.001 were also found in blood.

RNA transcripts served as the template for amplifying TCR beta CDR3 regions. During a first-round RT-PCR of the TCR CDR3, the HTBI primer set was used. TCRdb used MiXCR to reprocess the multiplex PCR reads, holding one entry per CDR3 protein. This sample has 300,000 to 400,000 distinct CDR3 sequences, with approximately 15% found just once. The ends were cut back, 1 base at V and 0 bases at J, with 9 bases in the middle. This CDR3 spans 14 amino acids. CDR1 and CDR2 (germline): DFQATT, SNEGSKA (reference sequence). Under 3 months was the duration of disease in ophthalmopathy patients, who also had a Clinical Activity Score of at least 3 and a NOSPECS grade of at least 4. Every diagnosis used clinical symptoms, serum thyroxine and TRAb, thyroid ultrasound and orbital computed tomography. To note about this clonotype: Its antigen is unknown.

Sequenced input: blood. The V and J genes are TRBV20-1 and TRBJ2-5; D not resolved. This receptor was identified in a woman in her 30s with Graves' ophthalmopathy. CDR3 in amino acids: CSARGGGYQETQYF. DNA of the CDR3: TGCAGTGCTAGAGGGGGTGGCTACCAAGAGACCCAGTACTTC.